Included here is one TCR beta chain sequence, with context. What it binds is unknown. V lost 3 bases and J 4 bases, leaving 19 bases between the germline ends. This CDR3 is 16 amino acids long. The germline V gene encodes CDR1 SGHRS and CDR2 YFSETQ. Making the TCR beta libraries involved quantitative 5'-RACE with molecular barcodes. TCRdb independently ran MiXCR on the 5' RACE reads; one entry per CDR3 protein. The data show 390,000 or so distinct CDR3 sequences, about a fifth seen once. The record originates from a study of CD8 T cells in ankylosing spondylitis. Findings of the study overall: Some motif variants were previously reported in reactive arthritis synovial fluid and blood. Significant enrichment of disease-linked clones was reported in matched ankylosing spondylitis synovial fluid. Disease-linked clones had a CD8+ phenotype and relatively low frequency in peripheral blood. Ankylosing spondylitis blood appeared to carry a characteristic TCR beta motif of roughly 8 highly homologous variants.

The receptor comes from a male donor with ankylosing spondylitis. The rearrangement joins TRBV5-1 to TRBJ1-1; D might be TRBD1 (5 bases). Sequencing was carried out using blood, either unsorted or a sorted T cell fraction (not recorded which). In nucleotides, the CDR3 is TGCGCCAGCAGCTATCCGGGACGGAACTCGGGCACTGAAGCTTTCTTT. Translation gives CASSYPGRNSGTEAFF.